This TCR beta chain was captured by sequencing in a study of blood T cell repertoires in COVID-19. Study background: Samples representing acute and convalescent COVID-19 were sourced from the United States, Italy and Spain. In each case, the material was cDNA or gDNA derived from T cells, B-cell-depleted T cells, or PBMCs.

V was clipped by 5 bases and J by 5 bases; unmatched bases: 6. The germline V gene encodes CDR1 SGHAT and CDR2 FQNNGV. The CDR3 consists of 13 residues. Per the authors' pipeline: Counts of nucleated cells, estimated from reference gene primer amplification, were obtained. This table comes from immunoSEQ multiplex PCR, and its TCRdb copy is limited to in-frame clones, with some not included. For V, J and clone size, that table is used; D and trimming come from the DNA. The repertoire holds just over 60,000 clones, with approximately 79% as singletons. The clonotype originates from a man aged 60 to 75 with acute or convalescent COVID-19. The specimen sequenced was peripheral blood. The rearrangement links TRBV11-2 to TRBJ2-7; 7 positions agree with TRBD2. Written as DNA, the CDR3 is TGTGCCAGCAGCCGAAGTACTAGCGACGAGCAGTACTTC. It is translated as CASSRSTSDEQYF.